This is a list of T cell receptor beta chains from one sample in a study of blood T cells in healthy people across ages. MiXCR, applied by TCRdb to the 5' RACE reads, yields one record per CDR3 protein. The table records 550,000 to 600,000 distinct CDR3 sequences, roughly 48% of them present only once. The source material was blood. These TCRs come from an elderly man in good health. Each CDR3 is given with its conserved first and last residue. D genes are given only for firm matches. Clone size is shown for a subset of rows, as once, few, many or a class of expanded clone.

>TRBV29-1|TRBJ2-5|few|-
CSVVLGLGETQYF
TGCAGCGTTGTTCTGGGCTTGGGAGAGACCCAGTACTTC
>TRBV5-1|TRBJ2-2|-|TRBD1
CASSEDRASNIGELFF
TGCGCCAGCAGCGAAGACAGGGCCTCGAACATCGGGGAGCTGTTTTTT
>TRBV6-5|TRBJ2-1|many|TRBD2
CASSYSYGTSGMTEQFF
TGTGCCAGCAGTTACTCCTATGGGACTAGCGGGATGACTGAGCAGTTCTTC
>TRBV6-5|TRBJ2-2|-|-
CASRLRLNTGELFF
TGTGCCAGCAGGCTACGACTAAACACCGGGGAGCTGTTTTTT
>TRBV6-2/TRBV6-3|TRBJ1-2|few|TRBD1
CASSSPGQGGGYTF
TGTGCCAGCAGTTCCCCGGGACAGGGAGGAGGCTACACCTTC
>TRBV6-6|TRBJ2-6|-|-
CVGSRPGANVLTF
TGTGTCGGCAGTCGTCCTGGGGCCAACGTCCTGACTTTC
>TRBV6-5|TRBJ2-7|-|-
CASSSPETGAYF
TGTGCCAGCAGTTCCCCCGAGACAGGCGCGTACTTC
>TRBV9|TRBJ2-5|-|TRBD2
CASSVELGLPGYQTQYF
TGTGCCAGCAGCGTAGAATTGGGACTACCTGGGTATCAGACCCAGTACTTC
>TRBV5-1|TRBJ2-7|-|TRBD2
CASSPVTAGGEQYF
TGCGCCAGCAGCCCGGTGACCGCGGGGGGCGAGCAGTACTTC
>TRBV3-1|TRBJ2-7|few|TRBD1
CASSQVDRGEQYF
TGTGCCAGCAGCCAAGTGGACAGGGGCGAGCAGTACTTC
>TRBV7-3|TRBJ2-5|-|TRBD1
CASSSGTGGPNGETQYF
TGTGCCAGCAGCTCCGGGACAGGGGGCCCGAACGGAGAGACCCAGTACTTC
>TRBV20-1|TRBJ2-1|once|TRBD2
CSARDPSGSGKNEQFF
TGCAGTGCTAGAGATCCTAGCGGGAGCGGGAAGAATGAGCAGTTCTTC
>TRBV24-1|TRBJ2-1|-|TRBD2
CATSDWTSGTPDEQFF
TGTGCCACCAGTGATTGGACTAGCGGGACCCCCGATGAGCAGTTCTTC
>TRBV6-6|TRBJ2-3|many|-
CASSYGRTTDTQYF
TGTGCCAGCAGTTACGGTAGGACCACAGATACGCAGTATTTT
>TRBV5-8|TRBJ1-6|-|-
CASSLAEPLHF
TGTGCCAGCAGCTTGGCTGAACCCCTCCACTTT
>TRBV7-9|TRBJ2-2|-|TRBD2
CASSRSAGGLTGELFF
TGTGCCAGCAGTCGTTCAGCGGGGGGGCTTACCGGGGAGCTGTTTTTT
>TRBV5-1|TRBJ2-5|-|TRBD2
CASSTAGGIGETQYF
TGCGCCAGCAGCACAGCGGGAGGAATAGGAGAGACCCAGTACTTC
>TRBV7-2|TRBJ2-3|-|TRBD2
CASSFIRTSSTDTQYF
TGTGCCAGCAGCTTCATACGGACTAGCAGTACAGATACGCAGTATTTT
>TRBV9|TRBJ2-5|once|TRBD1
CASSVGQGQVQYF
TGTGCCAGCAGCGTGGGACAGGGACAGGTGCAGTACTTC
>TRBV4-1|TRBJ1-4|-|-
CASNQVHRSATNEKLFF
TGCGCCAGCAACCAAGTGCACCGTTCTGCAACTAATGAAAAACTGTTTTTT
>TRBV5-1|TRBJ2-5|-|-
CASSSTNRQGGETQYF
TGCGCCAGCAGCTCAACCAACCGACAAGGCGGAGAGACCCAGTACTTC
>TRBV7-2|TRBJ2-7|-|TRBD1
CASSSAGTAAYEQYF
TGTGCCAGCAGCTCAGCCGGGACAGCTGCCTACGAGCAGTACTTC
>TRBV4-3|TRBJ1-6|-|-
CASSQDLGRSPLHF
TGCGCCAGCAGCCAAGATCTCGGCCGTTCACCCCTCCACTTT